The T cell receptor beta chain described here comes from a study of blood T cells in healthy people across ages. Findings of the study overall: Shifts in expanded clonotypes may have been confounded by donor CMV status, which was unknown.

Germline CDR1 is SGHVS and CDR2 is FNYEAQ. V gave up 5 bases and J gave up 5 bases, with 16 bases separating them. This CDR3 is built from 14 residues. This clonotype occurred many times. Its antigen is not known. Through a sample-barcoded 5' primer and a J-beta primer mix, a second PCR was run for roughly 7 to 12 cycles. One entry per CDR3 protein, called by TCRdb with MiXCR from the 5' RACE reads. The sample has about 570,000 distinct CDR3 sequences, 25% to 30% seen once; the top ten hold approximately 18%. This rearrangement joins TRBV7-6 to TRBJ2-7; D ambiguous. Source material: blood. The clonotype comes from a woman aged 70-85 years in good health. This chain's CDR3 is CASSPGMVPNEQYF. The DNA for the CDR3 is TGTGCCAGCAGCCCGGGTATGGTGCCCAACGAGCAGTACTTC. The variable domain in full, with the rest retrieved from reference TRBV7-6 and TRBJ2-7, is GAGVSQSPRYKVTKRGQDVALRCDPISGHVSLYWYRQALGQGPEFLTYFNYEAQQDKSGLPNDRFSAERPEGSISTLTIQRTEQRDSAMYRCASSPGMVPNEQYFGPGTRLTVT.